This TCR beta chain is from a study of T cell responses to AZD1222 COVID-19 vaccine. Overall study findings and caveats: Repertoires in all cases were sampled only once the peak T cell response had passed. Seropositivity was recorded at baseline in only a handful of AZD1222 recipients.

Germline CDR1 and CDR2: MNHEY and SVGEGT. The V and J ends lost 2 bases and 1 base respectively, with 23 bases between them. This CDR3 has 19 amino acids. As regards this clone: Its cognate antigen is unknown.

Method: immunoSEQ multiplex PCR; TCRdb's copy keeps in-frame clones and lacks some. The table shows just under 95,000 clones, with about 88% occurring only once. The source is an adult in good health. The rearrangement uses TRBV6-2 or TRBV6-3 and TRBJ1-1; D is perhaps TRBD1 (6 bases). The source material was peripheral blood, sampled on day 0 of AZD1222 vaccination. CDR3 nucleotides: TGTGCCAGCAGTTACCACAGGGAACAAGTTTTTATTGGGAACACTGAAGCTTTCTTT. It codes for CASSYHREQVFIGNTEAFF.